Listed here is a single T cell receptor (beta chain). Antigen unknown. This entry belongs to a study of cytomegalovirus exposure and HLA in healthy donors. This CDR3 spans 13 amino acids. CDR1 and CDR2 from the germline V gene are SGHDN and FVKESK. The V end lost 0 bases, the J end lost 6 bases, and 9 bases lay between the germline ends. 13 Jbeta primers and 60 Vbeta primers were used for the PCR. Sequencing was performed with immunoSEQ multiplex PCR; in TCRdb, only in-frame clones are kept and a portion is missing. The table lists under 200,000 clones, around 68% of them singletons. Whole-study results and caveats: A missense DCLRE1C variant was associated with V- and J-gene trimming of TCR beta chains in a later analysis, and an independent cohort replicated the association. In a later analysis, compared with equally common non-associated chains, HLA-associated beta chains were more expanded. The study designated 150 to 200 TCR beta chains cytomegalovirus-associated. Among the CMV-associated chains, three were confirmed in vitro as specific for CMV antigens.

The chain carries TRBV14 and TRBJ2-7; a weak D match, TRBD1 (5 bases). This clonotype was sampled from a woman aged 40 to 55 in good health and CMV-seropositive. Source material: PBMCs. Here the CDR3 reads CASSQDPRGEQYF. The CDR3 DNA follows: TGTGCCAGCAGCCAAGATCCAAGGGGCGAGCAGTACTTC.